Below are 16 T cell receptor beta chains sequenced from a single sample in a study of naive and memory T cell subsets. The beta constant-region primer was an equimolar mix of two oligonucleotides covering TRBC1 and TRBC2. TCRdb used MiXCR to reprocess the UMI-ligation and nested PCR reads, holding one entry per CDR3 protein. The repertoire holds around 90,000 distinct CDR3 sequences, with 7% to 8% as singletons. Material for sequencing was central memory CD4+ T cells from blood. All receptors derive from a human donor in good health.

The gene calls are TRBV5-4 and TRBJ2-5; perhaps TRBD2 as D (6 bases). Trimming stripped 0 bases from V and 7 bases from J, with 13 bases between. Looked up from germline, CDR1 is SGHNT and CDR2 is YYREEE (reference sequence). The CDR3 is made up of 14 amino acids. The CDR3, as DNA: TGTGCCAGCAGCTTGGTAGTCGACGGGGGGACCCAGTACTTC. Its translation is CASSLVVDGGTQYF.

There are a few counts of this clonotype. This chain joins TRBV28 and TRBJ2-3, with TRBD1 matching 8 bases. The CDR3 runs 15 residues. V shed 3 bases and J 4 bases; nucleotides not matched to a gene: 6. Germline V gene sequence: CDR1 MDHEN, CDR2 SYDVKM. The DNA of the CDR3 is TGTGCCAGCAGTTTGGGCAGGGGGCAGTCAGATACGCAGTATTTT. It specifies CASSLGRGQSDTQYF. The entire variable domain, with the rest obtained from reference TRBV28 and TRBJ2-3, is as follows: DVKVTQSSRYLVKRTGEKVFLECVQDMDHENMFWYRQDPGLGLRLIYFSYDVKMKEKGDIPEGYSVSREKKERFSLILESASTNQTSMYLCASSLGRGQSDTQYFGPGTRLTVL.

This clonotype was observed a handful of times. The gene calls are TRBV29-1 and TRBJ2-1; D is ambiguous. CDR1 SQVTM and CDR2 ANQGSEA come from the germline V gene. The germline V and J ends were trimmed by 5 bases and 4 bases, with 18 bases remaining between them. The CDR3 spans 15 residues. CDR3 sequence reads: CSVTSGLELYNEQFF. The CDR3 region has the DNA TGCAGCGTTACGTCTGGGCTAGAGCTTTACAATGAGCAGTTCTTC.

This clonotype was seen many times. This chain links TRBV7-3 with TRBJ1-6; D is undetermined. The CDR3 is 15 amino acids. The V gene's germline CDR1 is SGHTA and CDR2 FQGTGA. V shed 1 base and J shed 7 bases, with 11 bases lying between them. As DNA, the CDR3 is TGTGCCAGCAGCTTAAGTCCAGGCGGGAATTCACCCCTCCACTTT. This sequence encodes CASSLSPGGNSPLHF. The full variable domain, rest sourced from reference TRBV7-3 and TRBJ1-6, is GAGVSQTPSNKVTEKGKYVELRCDPISGHTALYWYRQSLGQGPEFLIYFQGTGAADDSGLPNDRFFAVRPEGSVSTLKIQRTERGDSAVYLCASSLSPGGNSPLHFGNGTRLTVT.

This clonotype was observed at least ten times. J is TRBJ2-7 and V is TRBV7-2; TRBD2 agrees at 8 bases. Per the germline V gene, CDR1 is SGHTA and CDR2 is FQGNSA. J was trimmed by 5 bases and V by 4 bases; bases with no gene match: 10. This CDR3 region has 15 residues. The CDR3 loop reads CASSSIAGSVHEQYF. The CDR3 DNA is TGTGCCAGCAGCTCCATAGCGGGATCGGTCCACGAGCAGTACTTC. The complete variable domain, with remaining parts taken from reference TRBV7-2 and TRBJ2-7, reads GAGVSQSPSNKVTEKGKDVELRCDPISGHTALYWYRQSLGQGLEFLIYFQGNSAPDKSGLPSDRFSAERTGGSVSTLTIQRTQQEDSAVYLCASSSIAGSVHEQYFGPGTRLTVT.

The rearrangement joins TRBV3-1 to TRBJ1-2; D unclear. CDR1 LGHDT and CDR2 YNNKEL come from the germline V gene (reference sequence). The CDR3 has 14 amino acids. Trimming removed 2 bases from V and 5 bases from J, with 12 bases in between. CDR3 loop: CASSQRAGFYGYTF. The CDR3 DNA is TGTGCCAGCAGCCAACGGGCCGGGTTTTATGGCTACACCTTC.

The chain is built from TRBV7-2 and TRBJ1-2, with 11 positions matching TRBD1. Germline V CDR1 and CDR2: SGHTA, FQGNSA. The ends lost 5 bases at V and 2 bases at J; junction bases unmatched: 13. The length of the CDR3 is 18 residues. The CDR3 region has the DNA TGTGCCAGCAGCCCACGAAGGGGTCGGGACAGGGGGAACTATGGCTACACCTTC. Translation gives CASSPRRGRDRGNYGYTF.

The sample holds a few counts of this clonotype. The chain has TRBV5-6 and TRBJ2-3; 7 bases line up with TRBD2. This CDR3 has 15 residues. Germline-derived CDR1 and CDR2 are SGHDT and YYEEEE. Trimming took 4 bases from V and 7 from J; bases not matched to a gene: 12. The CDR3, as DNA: TGTGCCAGCAGCCGACTAGCCGCTAGTCAAAATACGCAGTATTTT. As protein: CASSRLAASQNTQYF.

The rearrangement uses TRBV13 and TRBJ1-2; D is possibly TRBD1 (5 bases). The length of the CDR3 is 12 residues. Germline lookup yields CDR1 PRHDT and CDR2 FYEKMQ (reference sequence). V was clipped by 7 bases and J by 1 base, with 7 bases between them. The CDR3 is CASTQGNYGYTF. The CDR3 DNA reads TGTGCCAGCACCCAGGGTAACTATGGCTACACCTTC.

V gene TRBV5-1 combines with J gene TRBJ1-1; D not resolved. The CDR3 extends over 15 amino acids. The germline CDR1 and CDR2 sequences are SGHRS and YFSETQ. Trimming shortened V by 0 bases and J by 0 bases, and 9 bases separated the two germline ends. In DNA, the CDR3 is TGCGCCAGCAGCTTGGAGGTGGCCATGAACACTGAAGCTTTCTTT. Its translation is CASSLEVAMNTEAFF. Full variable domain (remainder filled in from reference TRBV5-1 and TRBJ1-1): KAGVTQTPRYLIKTRGQQVTLSCSPISGHRSVSWYQQTPGQGLQFLFEYFSETQRNKGNFPGRFSGRQFSNSRSEMNVSTLELGDSALYLCASSLEVAMNTEAFFGQGTRLTVV.

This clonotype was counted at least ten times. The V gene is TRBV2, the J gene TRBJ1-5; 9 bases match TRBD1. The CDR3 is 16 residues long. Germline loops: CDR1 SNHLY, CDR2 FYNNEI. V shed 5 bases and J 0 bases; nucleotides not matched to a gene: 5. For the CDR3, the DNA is TGTGCCAGCAGTTTCCTGGGACAGGGTAGCAATCAGCCCCAGCATTTT. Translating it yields CASSFLGQGSNQPQHF.

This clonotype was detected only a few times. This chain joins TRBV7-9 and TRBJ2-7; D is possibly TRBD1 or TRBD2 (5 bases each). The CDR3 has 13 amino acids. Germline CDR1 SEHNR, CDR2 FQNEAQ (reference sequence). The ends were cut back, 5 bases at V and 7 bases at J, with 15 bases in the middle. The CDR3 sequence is CASSPGTPGEQYF. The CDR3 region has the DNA TGTGCCAGCAGCCCTGGGACCCCGGGAGAGCAGTACTTC. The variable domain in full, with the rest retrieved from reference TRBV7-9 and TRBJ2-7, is DTGVSQNPRHKITKRGQNVTFRCDPISEHNRLYWYRQTLGQGPEFLTYFQNEAQLEKSRLLSDRFSAERPKGSFSTLEIQRTEQGDSAMYLCASSPGTPGEQYFGPGTRLTVT.

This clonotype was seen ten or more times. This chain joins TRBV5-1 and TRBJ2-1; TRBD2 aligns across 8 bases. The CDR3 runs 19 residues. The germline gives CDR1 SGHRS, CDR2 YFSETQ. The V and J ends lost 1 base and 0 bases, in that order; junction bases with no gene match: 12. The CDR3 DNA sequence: TGCGCCAGCAGCTTGCCTGCTAGCGGGTCCTTACCCTCCTACAATGAGCAGTTCTTC. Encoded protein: CASSLPASGSLPSYNEQFF.

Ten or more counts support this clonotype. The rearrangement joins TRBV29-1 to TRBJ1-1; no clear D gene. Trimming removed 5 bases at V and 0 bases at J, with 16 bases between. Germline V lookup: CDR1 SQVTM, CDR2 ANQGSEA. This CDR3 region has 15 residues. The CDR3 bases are TGCAGCGTTTCGGGAAATCGTGGGGTGAACACTGAAGCTTTCTTT. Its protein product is CSVSGNRGVNTEAFF.

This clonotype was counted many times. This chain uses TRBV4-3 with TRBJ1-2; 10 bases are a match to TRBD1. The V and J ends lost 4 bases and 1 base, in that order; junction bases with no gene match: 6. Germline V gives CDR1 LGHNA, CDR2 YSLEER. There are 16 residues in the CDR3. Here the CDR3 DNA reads TGCGCCAGCAGCCCCGAAGGGACAGGGGTTAACTATGGCTACACCTTC. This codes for CASSPEGTGVNYGYTF.

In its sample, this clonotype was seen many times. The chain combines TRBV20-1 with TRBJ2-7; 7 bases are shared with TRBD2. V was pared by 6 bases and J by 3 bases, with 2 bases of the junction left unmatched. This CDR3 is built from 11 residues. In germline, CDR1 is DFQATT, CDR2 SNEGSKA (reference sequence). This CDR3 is CSATSSYEQYF. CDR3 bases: TGCAGTGCGACTAGCAGCTACGAGCAGTACTTC.